Presented here are 23 T cell receptor beta chains from one specimen sequenced in a study of regulatory T cells in long-lasting Graves disease. In building TCR beta libraries, iRepertoire HTBI primers were used together with Arm-PCR of CDR3 regions. TCRdb fed the multiplex PCR reads into MiXCR, producing one record per CDR3 protein. The sample consists of 500,000 or so distinct CDR3 sequences, roughly 15% of them appearing once. The time point denotes: newly diagnosed GD, antithyroid drugs for less than 3 months. Construction of the TCR library relied on RNA isolated from PBMCs. The same sample was also studied in work on T cells in Graves' hyperthyroidism and ophthalmopathy.

The sample in question was peripheral blood mononuclear cells (PBMCs), obtained at new diagnosis, from a patient treated with antithyroid drugs. Every receptor here comes from a woman between 45 and 65 years old with Graves disease.

This clonotype was counted only a few times. The chain has TRBV6-2 or TRBV6-3 and TRBJ1-2; 8 nucleotides align to TRBD1. The ends lost 2 bases at V and 13 bases at J; junction bases unmatched: 3. The germline CDR1 and CDR2 sequences are MNHEY and SVGEGT. CDR3 size: 11 residues. CDR3: CASSYGQGRTF. For the CDR3, the DNA is TGTGCCAGCAGTTACGGACAGGGTCGCACCTTC.

The sample holds many counts of this clonotype. The chain recombines TRBV5-1 with TRBJ2-3; D may match TRBD1 or TRBD2 (5 bases each). The CDR3 consists of 15 residues. Germline V gene lookup returns CDR1 SGHRS and CDR2 YFSETQ. The V end lost 0 bases, the J end lost 4 bases, and 12 bases lay between the germline ends. In nucleotides, the CDR3 is TGCGCCAGCAGCTTGGGACAGAGAGGGCCAGATACGCAGTATTTT. As protein: CASSLGQRGPDTQYF.

The J gene is TRBJ2-2, the V gene TRBV19; 7 bases align to TRBD1. Trimming cost V 4 bases and J 4 bases; bases outside gene matches: 6. This CDR3 has 15 amino acids. Germline V lookup: CDR1 LNHDA, CDR2 SQIVND (reference sequence). The CDR3 protein is CASSTRQGGTGELFF. Written as DNA, the CDR3 is TGTGCCAGTAGTACACGACAGGGCGGCACCGGGGAGCTGTTTTTT.

This clonotype was recorded at least ten times. The gene calls are TRBV7-9 and TRBJ2-1; D remains ambiguous. The V gene lost 0 bases and the J gene lost 6 bases, with 6 bases spanning the gap. The CDR3 spans 13 residues. Per the germline V gene, CDR1 is SEHNR and CDR2 is FQNEAQ (reference sequence). This chain's CDR3 is CASSLALVNEQFF. Written as DNA, the CDR3 is TGTGCCAGCAGCTTAGCGTTAGTCAATGAGCAGTTCTTC. Full variable domain (remainder filled in from reference TRBV7-9 and TRBJ2-1): DTGVSQNPRHKITKRGQNVTFRCDPISEHNRLYWYRQTLGQGPEFLTYFQNEAQLEKSRLLSDRFSAERPKGSFSTLEIQRTEQGDSAMYLCASSLALVNEQFFGPGTRLTVL.

The rearrangement uses TRBV28 and TRBJ1-5; D is undetermined. CDR3 length: 13 amino acids. V shed 5 bases and J shed 6 bases, with 11 bases lying between them. Germline-derived CDR1 and CDR2 are MDHEN and SYDVKM. The CDR3 here is CASSVEGSQPQHF. In DNA, the CDR3 is TGTGCCAGCAGTGTTGAGGGCAGTCAGCCCCAGCATTTT. The full variable domain, in which reference TRBV28 and TRBJ1-5 provide the parts outside the CDR3, is DVKVTQSSRYLVKRTGEKVFLECVQDMDHENMFWYRQDPGLGLRLIYFSYDVKMKEKGDIPEGYSVSREKKERFSLILESASTNQTSMYLCASSVEGSQPQHFGDGTRLSIL.

This clonotype was observed a few times. The gene calls are TRBV7-2 and TRBJ1-6; 7 nucleotides agree with TRBD1. The CDR3 is made up of 16 amino acids. The V segment lost 6 bases and the J segment 10 bases; nucleotides outside the gene matches: 15. The germline V gene has CDR1 SGHTA and CDR2 FQGNSA. For the CDR3, the DNA is TGTGCCAGCAGTGAACAGGGGTTCACGGAACGATCACCCCTCCACTTT. Amino acid sequence: CASSEQGFTERSPLHF.

The rearrangement uses TRBV10-3 and TRBJ2-7, with TRBD1 as a possible D gene (6 bases). V gave up 6 bases and J gave up 4 bases, with 13 bases separating them. Per the germline V gene, CDR1 is ENHRY and CDR2 is SYGVKD. The CDR3 runs to 13 residues. CDR3 amino acids: CAIRTGTQYEQYF. The CDR3 coding sequence is TGTGCCATCAGAACCGGGACACAATACGAGCAGTACTTC.

Note on this clonotype: One end of the junction fails to match germline, which may point to a read error. The chain recombines TRBV20-1 with TRBJ2-7; possibly TRBD1 for D (5 bases). The CDR3 extends over 13 amino acids. Germline CDR1 is DFQATT and CDR2 is SNEGSKA (reference sequence). The chain's CDR3 is CSARDGASDEQYF. In nucleotides, the CDR3 is TGCAGTGCTAGAGATGGGGCCTCCGACGAGCAGTACTTC.

This clonotype has a count of ten or more. The chain combines TRBV28 with TRBJ2-7, with unresolved D. Per germline, CDR1 MDHEN and CDR2 SYDVKM. V lost 6 bases and J lost 3, with 9 bases in between. This CDR3 region has 12 residues. Written as DNA, the CDR3 is TGTGCCAGCAGCCCCCTCCTCTACGAGCAGTACTTC. Its protein is CASSPLLYEQYF.

This clonotype was found many times. The rearrangement uses TRBV6-5 and TRBJ1-5; 7 nucleotides match TRBD1. Unmatched junction bases numbered 13, after V lost 2 bases and J lost 3 bases. The germline V gene encodes CDR1 MNHEY and CDR2 SVGAGI. The CDR3 consists of 18 residues. The CDR3 spells CASSYPRGTANFNQPQHF. The CDR3 region has the DNA TGTGCCAGCAGTTACCCGAGGGGGACAGCTAATTTCAATCAGCCCCAGCATTTT.

The chain couples TRBV3-1 to TRBJ1-2; possibly TRBD1 for D (6 bases). CDR1 is LGHDT, CDR2 YNNKEL, per germline (reference sequence). Trimming left V 6 bases short and J 4 bases short, with 21 bases between. This CDR3 contains 16 residues. The CDR3 protein is CASSEAGGPFGYGYTF. In DNA, the CDR3 is TGTGCCAGCAGTGAGGCGGGGGGGCCTTTTGGCTATGGCTACACCTTC.

This sequence joins TRBV5-1 and TRBJ1-5; D not resolved. V gave up 0 bases and J gave up 3 bases, with 7 bases separating them. The CDR3 is 14 residues long. In germline, CDR1 is SGHRS, CDR2 YFSETQ. The CDR3 nucleotides are TGCGCCAGCAGCTTGGGGGAATACAATCAGCCCCAGCATTTT. Translated: CASSLGEYNQPQHF.

The rearrangement uses TRBV20-1 and TRBJ1-5, with 7 positions matching TRBD1. V lost 3 bases, J lost 6 bases, and 5 bases stayed unmatched. The CDR3 has 13 amino acids. Looked up from germline, CDR1 is DFQATT and CDR2 is SNEGSKA (reference sequence). The CDR3 loop is CSARGTVFQPQHF. The CDR3 DNA is TGCAGTGCTAGGGGGACAGTTTTTCAGCCCCAGCATTTT.

The chain joins TRBV5-1 to TRBJ1-2; TRBD1 might be the D (6 bases). Germline CDR1 SGHRS, CDR2 YFSETQ. Trimming took 2 bases from V and 2 from J, leaving 16 bases between them. The CDR3 has 16 amino acids. CDR3 DNA sequence: TGCGCCAGCAGCTTCAACCGGGACACTCAAAACTATGGCTACACCTTC. It translates to CASSFNRDTQNYGYTF. The variable domain in full, completed from reference TRBV5-1 and TRBJ1-2, reads KAGVTQTPRYLIKTRGQQVTLSCSPISGHRSVSWYQQTPGQGLQFLFEYFSETQRNKGNFPGRFSGRQFSNSRSEMNVSTLELGDSALYLCASSFNRDTQNYGYTFGSGTRLTVV.

There are many counts of this clonotype. This CDR3 reads CASTVRAGRWIGETQYF. CDR3 in DNA: TGTGCCAGCACCGTCAGAGCGGGGAGATGGATCGGAGAGACCCAGTACTTC. V and J are TRBV28 and TRBJ2-5; 7 bases match TRBD2. CDR1 is MDHEN and CDR2 is SYDVKM in the germline V gene. J lost 4 bases, V lost 7 bases, and 18 bases had no gene match. The CDR3 is 17 amino acids.

This clonotype was counted between two and nine times. The V gene is TRBV7-3, the J gene TRBJ2-1; perhaps TRBD2 as D (6 bases). Germline V gene sequence: CDR1 SGHTA, CDR2 FQGTGA. The germline V and J ends were trimmed by 5 bases and 3 bases, with 17 bases remaining between them. The CDR3 length is 16 residues. CDR3 DNA: TGTGCCAGCAGCGGAGGGTCTCATGGGGGCTACAATGAGCAGTTCTTC. The encoded protein is CASSGGSHGGYNEQFF. The entire variable domain, with the rest obtained from reference TRBV7-3 and TRBJ2-1, is as follows: GAGVSQTPSNKVTEKGKYVELRCDPISGHTALYWYRQSLGQGPEFLIYFQGTGAADDSGLPNDRFFAVRPEGSVSTLKIQRTERGDSAVYLCASSGGSHGGYNEQFFGPGTRLTVL.

The sample holds many counts of this clonotype. This sequence joins TRBV10-3 and TRBJ2-1; 9 bases agree with TRBD2. Germline lookup yields CDR1 ENHRY and CDR2 SYGVKD. V was clipped by 3 bases and J by 8 bases; unmatched bases: 5. There are 14 residues in the CDR3. CDR3 DNA sequence: TGTGCCATCAGTGATGGTAGCGGGAGCTATGAGCAGTTCTTC. It encodes CAISDGSGSYEQFF.

The sample holds many counts of this clonotype. This sequence joins TRBV28 and TRBJ2-7, with D possibly TRBD2 on 5 matching bases. In germline, CDR1 is MDHEN, CDR2 SYDVKM. CDR3 length equals 13 residues. The V end was cut by 6 bases, the J end by 4 bases, with 13 bases between. The CDR3, as DNA: TGTGCCAGCAGCTCATCTCCGGGATACGAGCAGTACTTC. Its translation: CASSSSPGYEQYF.

This chain uses TRBV7-9 with TRBJ2-1; 12 positions agree with TRBD2. Germline CDR1 reads SEHNR; CDR2 reads FQNEAQ (reference sequence). The J segment lost 4 bases and the V segment lost 5 bases, leaving 15 bases of the junction unmatched. The length of the CDR3 is 19 residues. The CDR3 reads CASSPQGATSGSGYNEQFF. In nucleotides, the CDR3 is TGTGCCAGCAGCCCTCAGGGGGCGACTAGCGGGAGCGGGTACAATGAGCAGTTCTTC.

The V call is TRBV11-2, the J call TRBJ1-1; D is uncertain. The CDR3 covers 12 residues. V was clipped by 1 base and J by 11 bases, with 11 bases between them. Germline V lookup: CDR1 SGHAT, CDR2 FQNNGV. This chain's CDR3 is CASSLVARSAFF. The CDR3 DNA follows: TGTGCCAGCAGCTTAGTGGCTCGGTCGGCTTTCTTT.

To note about this clonotype: This may be a read error, as it is one base from a much larger clone. The rearrangement uses TRBV28 and TRBJ2-1; maybe TRBD2 (6 bases). Trimming removed 7 bases from V and 3 bases from J, with 28 bases in between. The CDR3 has 19 residues. Germline CDR1 reads MDHEN; CDR2 reads SYDVKM. The CDR3, as DNA: TGTGCCAGCAACCCCTGGCGGGGTGCGGTTGTGGGAAACTACAATGAGCAGTTCTTC. This sequence encodes CASNPWRGAVVGNYNEQFF.

This clonotype was detected many times. The gene calls are TRBV20-1 and TRBJ2-1; TRBD1 aligns across 9 bases. This CDR3 spans 14 amino acids. Germline-derived CDR1 and CDR2 are DFQATT and SNEGSKA (reference sequence). The trim removed 1 base at V and 4 bases at J, leaving 2 bases unmatched. CDR3 DNA sequence: TGCAGTGCTAGAGTGGACAGGGGTTACAATGAGCAGTTCTTC. It specifies CSARVDRGYNEQFF.

The V and J genes are TRBV5-1 and TRBJ1-2; tentative D call: TRBD1 (6 bases). Germline-derived CDR1 and CDR2 are SGHRS and YFSETQ. This CDR3 is built from 14 residues. The V gene lost 0 bases and the J gene lost 4 bases, with 10 bases spanning the gap. The chain's CDR3 is CASSLGRTAYGYTF. CDR3 coding DNA: TGCGCCAGCAGCTTGGGCCGGACAGCCTATGGCTACACCTTC.